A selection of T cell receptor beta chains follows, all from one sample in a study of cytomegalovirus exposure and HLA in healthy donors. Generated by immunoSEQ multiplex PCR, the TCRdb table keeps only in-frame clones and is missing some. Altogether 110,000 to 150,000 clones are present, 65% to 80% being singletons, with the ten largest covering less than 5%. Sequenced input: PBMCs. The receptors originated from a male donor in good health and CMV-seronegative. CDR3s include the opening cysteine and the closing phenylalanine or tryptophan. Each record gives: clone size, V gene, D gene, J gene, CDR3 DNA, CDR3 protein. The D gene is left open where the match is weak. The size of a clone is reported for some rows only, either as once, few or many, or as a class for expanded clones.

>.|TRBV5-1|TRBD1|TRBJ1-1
TGCGCCAGCAGGGTACAGGGGATGAACACTGAAGCTTTCTTT
CASRVQGMNTEAFF
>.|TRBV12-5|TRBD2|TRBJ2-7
TGTGCTAGTGGCCCCCCCAGGGCAGCGGGAGAATCCTACGAGCAGTACTTC
CASGPPRAAGESYEQYF
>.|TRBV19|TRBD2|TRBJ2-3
TGTGCCAGTAGCTCAACGGGACTAGCCGGGGATACGCAGTATTTT
CASSSTGLAGDTQYF
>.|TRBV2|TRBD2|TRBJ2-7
TGTGCCAGCAGTGGGCCGGGGGTCAGCGGGGGATACGAGCAGTACTTC
CASSGPGVSGGYEQYF
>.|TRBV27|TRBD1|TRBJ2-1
TGTGCCAGCAGTTCTGACAGGGGCTCCTACAATGAGCAGTTCTTC
CASSSDRGSYNEQFF
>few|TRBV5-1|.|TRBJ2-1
TGCGCCAGCAGCTTGGGCAGCGAGAGAGATGAGCAGTTCTTC
CASSLGSERDEQFF
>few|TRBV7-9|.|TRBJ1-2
TGTGCCAGCAGCTTAGCTCAGACAGTCAACTATGGCTACACCTTC
CASSLAQTVNYGYTF
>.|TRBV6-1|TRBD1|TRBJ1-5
TGTGCCAGCAGTGAACGGAGGGGGCTTAACAATCAGCCCCAGCATTTT
CASSERRGLNNQPQHF
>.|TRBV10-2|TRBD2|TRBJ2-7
TGCGCCAGCAGTGAGCCATATCTAGCGGGGCGATCCTACGAGCAGTACTTC
CASSEPYLAGRSYEQYF
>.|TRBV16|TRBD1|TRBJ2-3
TGTGCCAGCAGCCAAAGACAGGGTGTCACAGATACGCAGTATTTT
CASSQRQGVTDTQYF
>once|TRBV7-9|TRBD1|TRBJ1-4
TGTGCCAGCAGCTGGGAGCAGGGGGCGGTTAATGAAAAACTGTTTTTT
CASSWEQGAVNEKLFF
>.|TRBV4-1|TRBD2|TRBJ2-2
TGCGCCAGCAGCCAAGAGGCCAGACTAGCGGGGCGGGGGCCGAACACCGGGGAGCTGTTTTTT
CASSQEARLAGRGPNTGELFF
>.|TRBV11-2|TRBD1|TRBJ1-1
TGTGCCAGCAGCTTAGAGGGGTCAGGGGGCGCGGGTATGAGCACTGAAGCTTTCTTT
CASSLEGSGGAGMSTEAFF
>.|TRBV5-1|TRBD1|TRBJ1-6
TGCGCCAGCAGCTTGTGGACCGGGACAGCTAATTCACCCCTCCACTTT
CASSLWTGTANSPLHF
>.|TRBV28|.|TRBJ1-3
TGTGCCAGCAGCGACTTACAGGGACACATATATTTT
CASSDLQGHIYF
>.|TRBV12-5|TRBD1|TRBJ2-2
TGTGCTAGTGGTTTCAGTTTGGGACAGGAGAATTCCGGGGAGCTGTTTTTT
CASGFSLGQENSGELFF
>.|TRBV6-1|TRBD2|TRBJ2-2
TGTGCCAGCAGTGATGGACTAGCGGATAACACCGGGGAGCTGTTTTTT
CASSDGLADNTGELFF
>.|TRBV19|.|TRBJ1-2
TGTGCCAGTAGTAGGGCACCTCTGGGCTATGGCTACACCTTC
CASSRAPLGYGYTF
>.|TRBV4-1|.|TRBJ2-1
TGCGCCAGCAGCCAAGATGGACAACCCTACAATGAGCAGTTCTTC
CASSQDGQPYNEQFF
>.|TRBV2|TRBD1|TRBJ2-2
TGTGCCAGCAGTGAGGACAGGGGAGCCGGGGAGCTGTTTTTT
CASSEDRGAGELFF
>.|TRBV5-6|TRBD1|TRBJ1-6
TGTGCCAGCAACAGGGGGGCGGGGAATTCACCCCTCCACTTT
CASNRGAGNSPLHF
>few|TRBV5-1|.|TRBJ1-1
TGCGCCAGCAGCGGGCTTGTCAGTTTGAACACTGAAGCTTTCTTT
CASSGLVSLNTEAFF
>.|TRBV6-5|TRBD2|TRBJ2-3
TGTGCCAGCAGTATGGGACTAGCAGATACGCAGTATTTT
CASSMGLADTQYF
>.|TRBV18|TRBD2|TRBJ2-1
TGTGCCAGCTCACCACGGGGAGGGACGGCCTACAATGAGCAGTTCTTC
CASSPRGGTAYNEQFF
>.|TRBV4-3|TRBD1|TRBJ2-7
TGCGCCAGCAGCCTCGGACAGGGGAACGAGCAGTACTTC
CASSLGQGNEQYF
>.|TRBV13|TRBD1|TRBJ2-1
TGTGCCAGCAGCATAACAGGGGTTGAGCAGTTCTTC
CASSITGVEQFF
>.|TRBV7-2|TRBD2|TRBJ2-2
TGTGCCAGCAGCTTAAGGCTAGCGGGGGGGCAGGACACCGGGGAGCTGTTTTTT
CASSLRLAGGQDTGELFF
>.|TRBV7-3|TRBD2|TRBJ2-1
TGTGCCAGCAGCTTAGCGGGAGCGGACAATGAGCAGTTCTTC
CASSLAGADNEQFF
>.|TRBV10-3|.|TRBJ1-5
TGTGCCATCAGTGAGTCGTCGACAACAATTAGCAATCAGCCCCAGCATTTT
CAISESSTTISNQPQHF
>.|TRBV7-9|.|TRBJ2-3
TGTGCCAGCAGTGGCGGTAGCACAGATACGCAGTATTTT
CASSGGSTDTQYF
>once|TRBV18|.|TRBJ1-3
TGTGCCAGCTCACCCAAGGACAGTGGAAACACCATATATTTT
CASSPKDSGNTIYF
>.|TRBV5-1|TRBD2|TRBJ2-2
TGCGCCAGCAGCAAGGCGCGGGAGTTGGCCGGGGAGCTGTTTTTT
CASSKARELAGELFF
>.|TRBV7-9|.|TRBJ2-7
TGTGCCAGCAGCTTAGTGGACAACTCCTACGAGCAGTACTTC
CASSLVDNSYEQYF
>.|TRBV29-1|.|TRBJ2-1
TGCAGCGTTGAAGATGTTGGGGGGTTATCCTACAATGAGCAGTTCTTC
CSVEDVGGLSYNEQFF
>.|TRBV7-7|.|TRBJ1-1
TGTGCTAGCAGCTTAGATTGGGGGACTATAGCTTTCTTT
CASSLDWGTIAFF
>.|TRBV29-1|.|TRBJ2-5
TGCAGCGTTGGGCCTCAAGAGACCCAGTACTTC
CSVGPQETQYF
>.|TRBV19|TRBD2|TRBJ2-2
TGTGCCAGTACGACTAGCGGCTGGACCGGGGAGCTGTTTTTT
CASTTSGWTGELFF
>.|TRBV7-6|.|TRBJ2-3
TGTGCCAGCAGCTTTCCCCAGTACACAGATACGCAGTATTTT
CASSFPQYTDTQYF
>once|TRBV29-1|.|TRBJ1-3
TGCAGCGTTGACAGTGGCGGAAACACCATATATTTT
CSVDSGGNTIYF
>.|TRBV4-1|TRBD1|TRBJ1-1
TGCGCCAGCAGCCAAATCGGGACAGGGGTTTTCTTT
CASSQIGTGVFF
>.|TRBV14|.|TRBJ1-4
TGTGCCAGCAGCCATCGCGGGAGCGACGAAAAACTGTTTTTT
CASSHRGSDEKLFF
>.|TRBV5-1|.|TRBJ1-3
TGCGCCAGCAGCTTAGACGGGTTCTCTGGAAACACCATATATTTT
CASSLDGFSGNTIYF
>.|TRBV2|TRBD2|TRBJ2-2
TGTGCCACCGTCGGCGGGGGGGCCCTATCGGCCGGGGAGCTGTTTTTT
CATVGGGALSAGELFF
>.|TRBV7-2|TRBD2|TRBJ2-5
TGTGCCAGCGGCTTCGGACTAGCGGGGGGCCAAGAGACCCAGTACTTC
CASGFGLAGGQETQYF
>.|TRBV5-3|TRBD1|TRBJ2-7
TGTGCCAGAAGCCCTAGACAGGGAATACCCTACGAGCAGTACTTC
CARSPRQGIPYEQYF
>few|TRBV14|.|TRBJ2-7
TGTGCCAGCAGAAGCGGGCAAGAAAGCTCCTACGAGCAGTACTTC
CASRSGQESSYEQYF
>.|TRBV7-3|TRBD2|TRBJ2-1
TGTGCCAGCAGCTTAATACTAGCGGCGTACAATGAGCAGTTCTTC
CASSLILAAYNEQFF
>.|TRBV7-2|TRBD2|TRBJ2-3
TGTGCCAGCAGCAAAACTAGCGGGGGGGGTACAGATACGCAGTATTTT
CASSKTSGGGTDTQYF
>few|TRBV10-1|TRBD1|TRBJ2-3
TGCGCCAGCAGTGGACAGGGTAACACAGATACGCAGTATTTT
CASSGQGNTDTQYF
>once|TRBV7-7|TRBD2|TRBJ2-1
TGTGCTAGCAGCTTGGGACTAGCGGGAACACACAATGAGCAGTTCTTC
CASSLGLAGTHNEQFF
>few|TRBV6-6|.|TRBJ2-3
TGTGCCACCACCCCGGGCACAGATACGCAGTATTTT
CATTPGTDTQYF
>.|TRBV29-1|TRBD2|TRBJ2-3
TGCAGCGTTGCGAGCGGGGGGAACACAGATACGCAGTATTTT
CSVASGGNTDTQYF
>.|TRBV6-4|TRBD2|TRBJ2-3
TGTGCCAGCAGTGATGCGGGGGGCACAGATACGCAGTATTTT
CASSDAGGTDTQYF
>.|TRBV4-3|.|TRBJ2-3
TGCGCCAGCAGCCAAGATGGGCACAGCACAGATACGCAGTATTTT
CASSQDGHSTDTQYF